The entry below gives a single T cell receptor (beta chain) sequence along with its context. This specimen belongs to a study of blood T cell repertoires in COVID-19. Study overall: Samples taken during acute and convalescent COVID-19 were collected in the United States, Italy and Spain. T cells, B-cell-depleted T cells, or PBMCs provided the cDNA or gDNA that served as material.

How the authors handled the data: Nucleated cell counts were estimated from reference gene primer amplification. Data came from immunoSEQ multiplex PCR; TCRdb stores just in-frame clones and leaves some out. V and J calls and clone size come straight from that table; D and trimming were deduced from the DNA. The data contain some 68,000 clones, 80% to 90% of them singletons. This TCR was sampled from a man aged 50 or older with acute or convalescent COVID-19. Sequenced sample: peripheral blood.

The CDR3 protein is CASSQLAPSSLFF. The CDR3 region has the DNA TGTGCCAGCAGCCAACTAGCGCCCTCGTCGCTGTTTTTT. V usage is TRBV3-1 (or the pseudogene TRBV3-2) and J usage is TRBJ2-2; D may be TRBD2 (6 bases). V lost 2 bases and J 13 bases, leaving 14 bases between the germline ends. The V gene's germline CDR1 is LGHDT and CDR2 YNNKEL (reference sequence). This CDR3 region has 13 residues.